These 19 T cell receptor beta chains were sequenced from one sample in a study of T cells in Graves' hyperthyroidism and ophthalmopathy. TCR beta CDR3 region amplification was performed from RNA transcripts. Researchers ran a first-round RT-PCR on the TCR CDR3 using the HTBI primer set. TCRdb processed the multiplex PCR reads anew with MiXCR; each CDR3 protein has one entry. Of a few hundred thousand distinct CDR3 sequences in the sample, about 15% were seen once. The sequencing sample was made of blood. Receptors originate from a woman in her thirties with Graves' hyperthyroidism that later progressed to Graves' ophthalmopathy.

This clonotype appeared many times. The rearrangement links TRBV7-2 to TRBJ1-6; no clear D. With 8 bases removed from V and 10 bases from J, the gap between germline ends came to 15 bases. From germline, CDR1 is SGHTA and CDR2 FQGNSA. CDR3 size: 13 residues. The CDR3 bases are TGTGCCAGCGATACTCAGACTGGGTCACCCCTCCACTTT. Its protein is CASDTQTGSPLHF. Combining the CDR3 with reference TRBV7-2 and TRBJ1-6 gives the whole variable domain GAGVSQSPSNKVTEKGKDVELRCDPISGHTALYWYRQSLGQGLEFLIYFQGNSAPDKSGLPSDRFSAERTGGSVSTLTIQRTQQEDSAVYLCASDTQTGSPLHFGNGTRLTVT.

This clonotype occurred a few times. The chain employs TRBV2 and TRBJ2-1; D is undetermined. CDR1 is SNHLY and CDR2 is FYNNEI in the germline V gene. V lost 8 bases and J 2 bases, leaving 10 bases between the germline ends. This CDR3 spans 13 amino acids. The CDR3 DNA reads as TGTGCCAGCGTTTACCCGACCTACAATGAGCAGTTCTTC. It yields the protein CASVYPTYNEQFF.

This clonotype was counted only a few times. V usage is TRBV30 and J usage is TRBJ2-5; D perhaps matches TRBD2 (5 bases). Germline loops: CDR1 GTSNPN, CDR2 SVGIG (reference sequence). The CDR3 has 14 residues. Trimming stripped 5 bases from V and 5 bases from J, with 18 bases between. CDR3 protein: CAWRPGSLPETQYF. CDR3 in DNA: TGTGCCTGGCGCCCGGGATCCCTTCCGGAGACCCAGTACTTC.

This clonotype was recorded many times. The chain combines TRBV9 with TRBJ1-1, with D unresolved. Germline V gene data show CDR1 as SGDLS and CDR2 as YYNGEE. The CDR3 runs 14 residues. V lost 4 bases and J lost 4, with 14 bases in between. CDR3 DNA sequence: TGTGCCAGCAGCCCCCCCGATGGGAGCACTGAAGCTTTCTTT. This gives the protein CASSPPDGSTEAFF.

Concerning this clonotype itself: This may be a read error: a much more frequent sequence differs by one nucleotide. The chain combines TRBV2 with TRBJ2-5, with D unclear. This CDR3 comprises 12 residues. Germline loops: CDR1 SNHLY, CDR2 FYNNEI. The V and J ends lost 6 bases and 3 bases respectively, with 8 bases between them. CDR3 DNA: TGTGCCAGCAGCGTAGTGGAAGAGACCCAGTACTTC. Translating gives CASSVVEETQYF.

This chain uses TRBV5-1 with TRBJ2-3; the match to TRBD2 covers 14 bases. Per the germline V gene, CDR1 is SGHRS and CDR2 is YFSETQ. The J segment lost 6 bases and the V segment lost 2 bases, leaving 11 bases of the junction unmatched. The CDR3 contains 18 residues. CDR3 residues: CASSFLGGTSGSGDTQYF. DNA of the CDR3: TGCGCCAGCAGCTTCCTCGGAGGGACTAGCGGGAGTGGCGATACGCAGTATTTT.

This clonotype was observed a handful of times. The chain joins TRBV7-9 to TRBJ2-7, with 11 bases lining up with TRBD1. J was trimmed by 3 bases and V by 5 bases; bases with no gene match: 3. There are 14 residues in the CDR3. CDR1 and CDR2 from the germline V gene are SEHNR and FQNEAQ (reference sequence). The CDR3 coding sequence is TGTGCCAGCAGCGGACAGGGGGCTCTCTACGAGCAGTACTTC. Protein product: CASSGQGALYEQYF.

This clonotype was recorded many times. V is TRBV19 and J is TRBJ1-2; D call uncertain. Germline V CDR1 and CDR2: LNHDA, SQIVND (reference sequence). Trimming took 5 bases from V and 8 from J, leaving 15 bases between them. The CDR3 is made up of 13 amino acids. The CDR3 DNA follows: TGTGCCAGTAGTTATGGGAAGGGCGACGGCTACACCTTC. Translating it yields CASSYGKGDGYTF.

This clonotype showed up many times. V and J are TRBV28 and TRBJ1-2, with TRBD1 as a possible D gene (5 bases). The CDR3 has 13 amino acids. Germline CDR1 is MDHEN and CDR2 is SYDVKM. V was cut by 8 bases and J by 5 bases, with 15 bases left in between. CDR3 loop: CASSTRGLYGYTF. The CDR3 bases are TGTGCCAGCTCGACTAGGGGTTTATATGGCTACACCTTC.

Worth noting for this clonotype: It may be a read error: a sequence one base away is much more abundant. This rearrangement joins TRBV28 to TRBJ1-2; possible D gene TRBD1, 5 bases. This CDR3 contains 16 residues. CDR1 is MDHEN, CDR2 SYDVKM, per germline. V was cut by 4 bases and J by 3 bases, with 18 bases left in between. CDR3 in amino acids: CASSSRSGGLYYGYTF. DNA of the CDR3: TGTGCCAGCAGTTCCCGCTCGGGGGGACTATACTATGGCTACACCTTC.

This clonotype has at least ten counts. The chain is built from TRBV6-5 and TRBJ2-2, with D tentatively TRBD2 (6 bases). The CDR3 consists of 13 residues. Looked up from germline, CDR1 is MNHEY and CDR2 is SVGAGI. V gave up 3 bases and J gave up 7 bases, with 9 bases separating them. This CDR3 is CASSYGGIGELFF. CDR3 coding DNA: TGTGCCAGCAGTTATGGGGGGATCGGGGAGCTGTTTTTT.

This clonotype was observed many times. The rearrangement uses TRBV30 and TRBJ2-7; 16 bases fit TRBD2. J lost 4 bases, V lost 2 bases, and 8 bases had no gene match. The CDR3 is made up of 17 amino acids. Germline V gene sequence: CDR1 GTSNPN, CDR2 SVGIG (reference sequence). The CDR3 protein is CAWSTGTSGRARYEQYF. The CDR3 nucleotides are TGTGCCTGGAGTACCGGGACTAGCGGGAGGGCCCGGTACGAGCAGTACTTC.

This clonotype has ten or more counts. This chain links TRBV9 with TRBJ2-7, with TRBD1 matching 7 bases. The V segment lost 3 bases and the J segment 5 bases; nucleotides outside the gene matches: 11. CDR3 size: 15 residues. The germline V gene encodes CDR1 SGDLS and CDR2 YYNGEE. CDR3 sequence: CASSGNRGWENEQYF. In DNA, the CDR3 is TGTGCCAGCAGCGGGAACAGGGGATGGGAGAACGAGCAGTACTTC.

This clonotype was seen many times. The chain couples TRBV11-2 to TRBJ1-4; D gene ambiguous. Germline V gene lookup returns CDR1 SGHAT and CDR2 FQNNGV. V was shortened by 8 bases and J by 4 bases, with 14 bases between the two germline ends. There are 14 residues in the CDR3. CDR3 sequence: CASSLWAVNEKLFF. The CDR3 region has the DNA TGTGCCAGCTCACTCTGGGCAGTTAATGAAAAACTGTTTTTT.

This clonotype was found many times. V gene TRBV7-9 combines with J gene TRBJ2-5; 8 positions match TRBD2. The junction had 15 bases not matched to a gene; V was cut back by 5 bases and J by 4 bases. The CDR3 is 17 residues long. Germline CDR1 reads SEHNR; CDR2 reads FQNEAQ (reference sequence). The CDR3 region is CASSPERAGAGRETQYF. For the CDR3, the DNA is TGTGCCAGCAGCCCCGAACGAGCGGGAGCCGGAAGAGAGACCCAGTACTTC.

This clonotype was recorded at least ten times. This chain connects TRBV6-2 or TRBV6-3 to TRBJ2-5; D unclear. V gave up 0 bases and J gave up 5 bases, with 13 bases separating them. This CDR3 has 15 amino acids. Germline lookup yields CDR1 MNHEY and CDR2 SVGEGT. Here the CDR3 reads CASSYSIGVRETQYF. The CDR3 nucleotides read TGTGCCAGCAGTTACTCGATAGGCGTCCGGGAGACCCAGTACTTC.

This clonotype has ten or more counts. This chain links TRBV7-9 with TRBJ2-7; D is uncertain. V was pared by 6 bases and J by 1 base, with 10 bases between. From germline, CDR1 is SEHNR and CDR2 FQNEAQ (reference sequence). The CDR3 contains 13 residues. The CDR3 DNA sequence: TGTGCCAGCAGTCTGCCCGGTTCCTACGAGCAGTACTTC. Protein sequence: CASSLPGSYEQYF.

This clonotype has just a few counts. The V call is TRBV6-2 or TRBV6-3, the J call TRBJ1-3; TRBD1 matches 7 bases. The ends lost 6 bases at V and 4 bases at J; junction bases unmatched: 9. The V gene's germline CDR1 is MNHEY and CDR2 SVGEGT. The CDR3 contains 15 residues. The CDR3 spells CASRLSTGDGNTIYF. CDR3 nucleotides: TGTGCCAGCAGGTTATCTACAGGGGACGGAAACACCATATATTTT.

The sample holds many counts of this clonotype. The genes are TRBV24-1 and TRBJ2-1, with TRBD2 identical over 11 bases. This CDR3 region has 17 residues. CDR1 is KGHDR, CDR2 SFDVKD, per germline. The trim removed 3 bases at V and 8 bases at J, leaving 11 bases unmatched. CDR3 region: CATSDRVAGGPRDEQFF. DNA for the CDR3: TGTGCCACCAGTGATCGGGTAGCGGGAGGGCCCCGGGATGAGCAGTTCTTC.